Shown below are 13 T cell receptor beta chains from a single sample sequenced in a study of blood T cell repertoires in COVID-19. Sequencing was performed with immunoSEQ multiplex PCR; in TCRdb, only in-frame clones are kept and a portion is missing. Altogether about 120,000 clones are present, more than 80% being singletons, with the ten largest covering around 9.3%. Material for sequencing was peripheral blood. Receptors were obtained from a human donor in a cohort sampled during active COVID-19.

This chain connects TRBV14 to TRBJ2-7; 7 bases map to TRBD1. Per germline, CDR1 SGHDN and CDR2 FVKESK. The CDR3 has 13 amino acids. V trimming: 3 bases; J trimming: 3 bases; junction bases outside the gene matches: 2. CDR3 loop: CASSQGQSYEQYF. CDR3 coding DNA: TGTGCCAGCAGCCAGGGACAGAGCTACGAGCAGTACTTC.

The chain combines TRBV28 with TRBJ1-1; 9 positions agree with TRBD1. This CDR3 has 21 amino acids. Losses at the gene ends were 3 bases for V and 0 bases for J; bases not matched to a gene: 20. CDR1 is MDHEN, CDR2 SYDVKM, per germline. The CDR3 reads CASSFYKQGALGIGVNTEAFF. CDR3 DNA: TGTGCCAGCAGTTTTTATAAACAGGGGGCTTTGGGAATTGGGGTGAACACTGAAGCTTTCTTT.

V gene TRBV5-6 combines with J gene TRBJ1-4, with 7 positions matching TRBD1. The ends lost 2 bases at V and 3 bases at J; junction bases unmatched: 4. CDR1 and CDR2 (germline): SGHDT, YYEEEE. The CDR3 is 15 residues long. The chain's CDR3 is CASSFKGTANEKLFF. DNA for the CDR3: TGTGCCAGCAGCTTTAAAGGGACAGCTAATGAAAAACTGTTTTTT.

The rearrangement links TRBV24-1 to TRBJ1-1; D is perhaps TRBD1 (5 bases). Per germline, CDR1 KGHDR and CDR2 SFDVKD. Trimming pared 4 bases from V and 1 base from J, leaving 12 bases between. The length of the CDR3 is 15 residues. Here the CDR3 reads CATSESRAGNTEAFF. CDR3 nucleotide sequence: TGTGCCACCAGTGAAAGCAGGGCCGGGAACACTGAAGCTTTCTTT.

This chain links TRBV30 with TRBJ1-1, with TRBD1 matching 9 bases. The CDR3 length is 12 residues. The junction had 6 bases not matched to a gene; V was cut back by 5 bases and J by 8 bases. Germline V gives CDR1 GTSNPN, CDR2 SVGIG (reference sequence). CDR3: CAWGGQGFEAFF. DNA for the CDR3: TGTGCCTGGGGGGGACAGGGCTTCGAAGCTTTCTTT.

The chain links TRBV6-6 to TRBJ1-1; TRBD1 agrees at 12 bases. V was pared by 8 bases and J by 5 bases, with 12 bases of the junction left unmatched. CDR1 and CDR2 (germline): MNHNY, SVGAGI (reference sequence). CDR3 size: 16 residues. In DNA, the CDR3 is TGTGCCAGCTTTTTGGGACAGGGGGCGAAAGGGACTGAAGCTTTCTTT. It is translated as CASFLGQGAKGTEAFF.

CDR3 nucleotides: TGTGCCAGCAGCGCAGCCGGGACAGGGGGAGCCTACACCTTC. It encodes CASSAAGTGGAYTF. The chain combines TRBV5-8 with TRBJ1-2; 11 positions match TRBD1. V trimming: 4 bases; J trimming: 10 bases; junction bases outside the gene matches: 9. The germline V gene encodes CDR1 SGHTS and CDR2 YDEGEE. The CDR3 spans 14 residues.

In this sample, this clone turned up a few times. J is TRBJ2-2 and V is TRBV29-1, with D perhaps matching TRBD1 (5 bases). Germline-derived CDR1 and CDR2 are SQVTM and ANQGSEA. The V end lost 4 bases, the J end lost 6 bases, and 9 bases lay between the germline ends. The CDR3 spans 12 residues. CDR3 nucleotide sequence: TGCAGCGTTGTGTGGGGCGCCGGGGAGCTGTTTTTT. It specifies CSVVWGAGELFF.

The genes are TRBV5-1 and TRBJ2-7; D uncertain. The V gene's germline CDR1 is SGHRS and CDR2 YFSETQ. V was clipped by 1 base and J by 0 bases, with 14 bases between them. The CDR3 covers 16 residues. The CDR3 DNA reads TGCGCCAGCAGCTTGCTTGTACTTCCTTCCTCCTACGAGCAGTACTTC. Protein product: CASSLLVLPSSYEQYF. Full variable domain (missing parts from reference TRBV5-1 and TRBJ2-7): KAGVTQTPRYLIKTRGQQVTLSCSPISGHRSVSWYQQTPGQGLQFLFEYFSETQRNKGNFPGRFSGRQFSNSRSEMNVSTLELGDSALYLCASSLLVLPSSYEQYFGPGTRLTVT.

This chain joins TRBV19 and TRBJ1-1; D perhaps matches TRBD1 (6 bases). Trimming removed 8 bases from V and 1 base from J, with 14 bases in between. This CDR3 has 14 amino acids. The germline gives CDR1 LNHDA, CDR2 SQIVND (reference sequence). CDR3 protein: CASRQVEGNTEAFF. The DNA for the CDR3 is TGTGCCAGTCGACAGGTGGAAGGGAACACTGAAGCTTTCTTT.

In its sample, this clone was seen a few times. The J gene is TRBJ1-2, the V gene TRBV5-6; 11 positions agree with TRBD1. The CDR3 covers 14 residues. Unmatched junction bases numbered 1, after V lost 3 bases and J lost 3 bases. The germline V gene has CDR1 SGHDT and CDR2 YYEEEE. Written as DNA, the CDR3 is TGTGCCAGCAGCTGGACAGGGGGCGACTATGGCTACACCTTC. This codes for CASSWTGGDYGYTF.

The chain recombines TRBV5-4 with TRBJ2-7; D may be TRBD1 (6 bases). V was trimmed by 0 bases and J by 2 bases, leaving 15 bases between them. Germline V gives CDR1 SGHNT, CDR2 YYREEE (reference sequence). CDR3 length: 16 amino acids. CDR3 coding DNA: TGTGCCAGCAGCTTGGCCGGCAGGGGCGCGGCCTACGAGCAGTACTTC. The encoded protein is CASSLAGRGAAYEQYF.

This clone occurred a few times. The chain combines TRBV4-3 with TRBJ1-1; a possible D gene is TRBD1 (5 bases). There are 16 residues in the CDR3. The germline V gene has CDR1 LGHNA and CDR2 YSLEER. V was pared by 0 bases and J by 4 bases, with 15 bases between. CDR3 sequence: CASSQDLKGGGTEAFF. The CDR3 region has the DNA TGCGCCAGCAGCCAAGATCTTAAGGGCGGGGGCACTGAAGCTTTCTTT.